This note documents a single TCR beta chain sequence. As yet, its antigen is unknown. Donors likely had unrecorded immune exposures despite being nominally healthy when sampled. Researchers ran the PCR with 60 Vbeta and 13 Jbeta primers. The protocol was immunoSEQ multiplex PCR, while the TCRdb copy is restricted to in-frame clones and leaves out a portion. The data contain about 38,000 clones, roughly two thirds of them singletons. V gave up 3 bases and J gave up 5 bases, with 11 bases separating them. Germline lookup yields CDR1 SEHNR and CDR2 FQNEAQ (reference sequence). The CDR3 runs 13 residues. This entry is derived from a study of cytomegalovirus exposure and HLA in healthy donors. Study-wide context: The study's early data release held 75 million to 95 million unique TCRs from HLA-typed donors.

Study outcomes and limitations: A later analysis reportedly identified an Asian-associated ancestry cluster as carrying fewer N-insertions than the roughly 670-donor mean. Reported findings show TCR beta sequences accurately forecast HLA-A and HLA-B alleles in most subjects.

The sample was PBMCs. The chain has TRBV7-9 and TRBJ2-7; D is perhaps TRBD2 (5 bases). This clonotype originated in a man younger than 45 in good health and CMV-seronegative. CDR3 loop: CASSFPGKNEQYF. The CDR3 DNA reads TGTGCCAGCAGCTTCCCCGGGAAAAACGAGCAGTACTTC.